Included here is one TCR beta chain sequence, with context. No antigen is known for it. No base-level quality is on record; no much larger clone is a single base apart. The time point tag for this specimen amounts to: baseline before first vaccination. Vaccinee samples were obtained from the UK trials COV001 and COV002, which included a single-blind randomized controlled phase 2/3 trial of AZD1222 (ChAdOx1 nCoV-19) in healthy adults. For TCRbeta chain sequencing, PBMC samples were collected from trial participants at day 0 and at day 28 after the second dose. The sample originates from a study of T cell responses to AZD1222 COVID-19 vaccine (dated by TCRdb to about 2021). Concerning the study at large: AZD1222 recipients given second doses at about 4 weeks or at about 12 weeks were pooled, since spike-specific TCR depth and breadth were not found to differ between the two schedules. Enrollment into the trials was organized by age into subgroups of 18-55, 56-69 and 70-plus years, and those subgroups contained about 160, 30 and 59 TCR-sequenced participants, respectively. TCR sequencing covered 230 to 250 trial participants: about 210 given two doses of AZD1222 and about 26 given two doses of MenACWY control vaccine. What the work shows at the level of the full study, not this receptor alone: The 56-69-year group was small, and its depth increase did not reach significance, likely because of low power. Conclusions about previously exposed vaccinees are limited because only five to seven AZD1222 recipients were SARS-CoV-2 seropositive at baseline. Participants were mostly white British, with more females than males. The authors suggested clonal diversity may have been underestimated. Spike-specific TCR breadth and depth rose significantly after two AZD1222 doses compared with day 0 and with MenACWY recipients. Reportedly, close to half of the unique spike-specific TCRs recognized epitopes lying outside the regions that are mutated in the B.1.351 and B.1.1.7 variants. Vaccine-associated CD4 TCRs spanned the whole spike protein, with dominant responses in regions 160-218 and 743-854. Because no day 14 peak-response samples were available, repertoires were characterized only after the peak T cell response.

The CDR3 regions of human TCRbeta chains were subjected to immunosequencing. In the authors' own workflow: TCRs in the repertoires were matched against a reference library of SARS-CoV-2-specific TCRs that had been generated with the MIRA antigen-specificity platform. Breadth meant the fraction of unique TCRs that were SARS-CoV-2-associated, whereas depth meant the fraction of total T cells that were SARS-CoV-2-associated. Each spike-specific TCR was assigned to its reactive spike region and to a CD4 or CD8 class using the MIRA data. Log10-transformed breadth and depth values were compared by one-way ANOVA with Sidak's multiple comparisons tests. TCRdb's version of the immuneACCESS table is confined to in-frame rearrangements and falls short of the full clone set. An unresolved V gene accounts for under half of the shortfall where checked; the remainder is of unknown origin. V, J and clone size were drawn from that table, and D and trimming were deduced from the DNA. The sample contains under 110,000 clones, about 90% of them found a single time. The ten largest make up more than 15% of the sample.

Here the sequenced sample was peripheral blood, taken on day 0 of AZD1222 vaccination. The receptor's source is an adult in good health.

Here the CDR3 is given as CASSTDGVVNQPQHF. The DNA reads as follows: TGTGCCAGCAGCACCGATGGGGTAGTAAATCAGCCCCAGCATTTT. The V and J segments used are TRBV21-1 and TRBJ1-5. TRBV21-1 is classified as a pseudogene. Including the terminal cysteine and phenylalanine, the CDR3 comprises 15 residues. The CDR3 DNA has 45 bases and is translated from base 1.